This entry lists 11 T cell receptor beta chains sequenced from one sample in a study of T cell responses to AZD1222 COVID-19 vaccine (dated by TCRdb to the early 2020s). The library was generated by the immunoSEQ multiplex PCR assay. The clones in this table, taken by TCRdb from immuneACCESS, are in-frame only. Not every clone is retained; where verified, under half of the shortfall comes from an unresolved V gene, and the cause of the rest is unknown. A total of roughly 100,000 clones appear in this sample, about 93% of them only once. The ten largest clones represent roughly 2% of the sample. The time point tag for this specimen amounts to: baseline before first vaccination. The sample was peripheral blood, taken on day 0 of AZD1222 vaccination. The source of these receptors is an adult in good health.

This clone appeared a single time. This chain links TRBV28 with TRBJ1-3; D gene unclear. The CDR3 extends over 13 amino acids. The V gene lost 8 bases and the J gene lost 6 bases, with 14 bases spanning the gap. The V gene's germline CDR1 is MDHEN and CDR2 SYDVKM. In DNA form, the CDR3 reads TGTGCCAGCCTTGGTGGTTTAATAAACACCATATATTTT. It is translated as CASLGGLINTIYF.

The J gene is TRBJ2-7, the V gene TRBV11-2, with D possibly TRBD2 on 6 matching bases. The CDR3 length is 14 residues. V was pared by 5 bases and J by 6 bases, with 17 bases between. Germline V gene lookup returns CDR1 SGHAT and CDR2 FQNNGV. This chain's CDR3 is CASSVPGSRGEQYF. In DNA form, the CDR3 reads TGTGCCAGCAGCGTTCCCGGGAGTCGAGGCGAGCAGTACTTC.

The chain has TRBV6-4 and TRBJ1-5; D not certain. Germline CDR1 reads MRHNA; CDR2 reads SNTAGT. The CDR3 is made up of 13 amino acids. V dropped 5 bases and J dropped 6 bases, with 11 bases sitting between them. The CDR3 spells CASSPSGAQPQHF. DNA for the CDR3: TGTGCCAGCAGTCCTTCGGGCGCTCAGCCCCAGCATTTT.

The chain recombines TRBV6-1 with TRBJ2-2; D remains ambiguous. CDR1 is MNHNS and CDR2 is SASEGT in the germline V gene. The CDR3 has 16 residues. The V end was cut by 4 bases, the J end by 0 bases, with 12 bases between. The CDR3 DNA reads as TGTGCCAGCAGTGTCCTCTGGGTTTCGAACACCGGGGAGCTGTTTTTT. Encoded protein: CASSVLWVSNTGELFF.

This clone appeared a few times. V usage is TRBV7-2 and J usage is TRBJ1-3; no firm D call. The CDR3 sequence is 14 residues long. Trimming took 3 bases from V and 0 from J, leaving 6 bases between them. Germline V CDR1 and CDR2: SGHTA, FQGNSA. The CDR3 loop is CASSLQHSGNTIYF. CDR3 DNA sequence: TGTGCCAGCAGCTTGCAGCACTCTGGAAACACCATATATTTT.

The chain couples TRBV28 to TRBJ1-3; TRBD1 aligns across 9 bases. There are 16 residues in the CDR3. CDR1 MDHEN and CDR2 SYDVKM come from the germline V gene. V shed 5 bases, J shed 0 bases, and the junction held 5 bases outside the gene matches. DNA for the CDR3: TGTGCCAGCAGTCCGACGGACAGGGGCTCTGGAAACACCATATATTTT. It translates to CASSPTDRGSGNTIYF.

This clone was recorded only once. The gene calls are TRBV19 and TRBJ1-2, with a possible D match to TRBD1 (5 bases). The CDR3 has 13 amino acids. Germline loops: CDR1 LNHDA, CDR2 SQIVND (reference sequence). V lost 3 bases to trimming and J lost 4 bases, with 9 bases between them. This CDR3 is CASSMRQGYGYTF. The CDR3 DNA is TGTGCCAGTAGTATGCGTCAGGGCTATGGCTACACCTTC. The complete variable domain, with remaining parts taken from reference TRBV19 and TRBJ1-2, reads DGGITQSPKYLFRKEGQNVTLSCEQNLNHDAMYWYRQDPGQGLRLIYYSQIVNDFQKGDIAEGYSVSREKKESFPLTVTSAQKNPTAFYLCASSMRQGYGYTFGSGTRLTVV.

The V call is TRBV27, the J call TRBJ1-3; D perhaps matches TRBD1 (6 bases). The CDR3 is 14 amino acids. The germline CDR1 and CDR2 sequences are MNHEY and SMNVEV (reference sequence). Trimming took off 5 bases at V and 0 bases at J, with 8 bases between the two ends. CDR3: CASSPGDSGNTIYF. In nucleotides, the CDR3 is TGTGCCAGCAGTCCAGGGGACTCTGGAAACACCATATATTTT.

This clone is a singleton in its sample. This chain uses TRBV3-1 (or the pseudogene TRBV3-2) with TRBJ2-7; TRBD2 matches 11 bases. The CDR3 length is 13 residues. The J segment lost 6 bases and the V segment lost 6 bases, leaving 4 bases of the junction unmatched. Looked up from germline, CDR1 is LGHDT and CDR2 is YNNKEL (reference sequence). The CDR3, as DNA: TGTGCCAGCAGGACTAGCGGGGCTGCCGAGCAGTACTTC. Translated: CASRTSGAAEQYF.

This sequence joins TRBV29-1 and TRBJ2-1, with 8 bases that match TRBD2. With 7 bases clipped from V and 6 bases from J, the junction kept 2 bases outside the gene matches. The CDR3 has 11 residues. CDR1 and CDR2 from the germline V gene are SQVTM and ANQGSEA. CDR3 nucleotide sequence: TGCAGCGGGACTAGCTTCAATGAGCAGTTCTTC. Residues: CSGTSFNEQFF.

The rearrangement uses TRBV15 and TRBJ1-3; the match to TRBD1 covers 9 bases. Unmatched junction bases numbered 5, after V lost 5 bases and J lost 3 bases. The CDR3 has 15 amino acids. Per the germline V gene, CDR1 is LNHNV and CDR2 is YYDKDF (reference sequence). The chain's CDR3 is CATSDMDRGGNTIYF. The CDR3, as DNA: TGTGCCACCAGCGATATGGACAGGGGTGGAAACACCATATATTTT.